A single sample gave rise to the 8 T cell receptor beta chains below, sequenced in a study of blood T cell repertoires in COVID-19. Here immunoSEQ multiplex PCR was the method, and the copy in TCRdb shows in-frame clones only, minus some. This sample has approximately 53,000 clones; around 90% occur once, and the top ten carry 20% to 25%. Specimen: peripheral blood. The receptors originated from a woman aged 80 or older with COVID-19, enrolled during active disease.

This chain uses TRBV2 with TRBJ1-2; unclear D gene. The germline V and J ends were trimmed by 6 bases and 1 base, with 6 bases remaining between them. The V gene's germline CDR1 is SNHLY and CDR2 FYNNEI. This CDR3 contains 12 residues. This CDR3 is CASRGSNYGYTF. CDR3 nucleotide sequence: TGTGCCAGCAGGGGCAGTAACTATGGCTACACCTTC.

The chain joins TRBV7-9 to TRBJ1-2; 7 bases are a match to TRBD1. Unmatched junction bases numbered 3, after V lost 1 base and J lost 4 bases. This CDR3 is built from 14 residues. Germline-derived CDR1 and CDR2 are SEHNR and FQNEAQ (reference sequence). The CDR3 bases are TGTGCCAGCAGCTTAGACAGGGGTGTCTATGGCTACACCTTC. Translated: CASSLDRGVYGYTF.

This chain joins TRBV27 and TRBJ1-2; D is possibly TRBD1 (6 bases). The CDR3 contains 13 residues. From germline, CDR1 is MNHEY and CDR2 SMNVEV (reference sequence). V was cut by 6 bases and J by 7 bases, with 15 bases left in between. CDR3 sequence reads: CASSPWGGGGYTF. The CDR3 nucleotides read TGTGCCAGCAGCCCCTGGGGGGGCGGTGGCTACACCTTC.

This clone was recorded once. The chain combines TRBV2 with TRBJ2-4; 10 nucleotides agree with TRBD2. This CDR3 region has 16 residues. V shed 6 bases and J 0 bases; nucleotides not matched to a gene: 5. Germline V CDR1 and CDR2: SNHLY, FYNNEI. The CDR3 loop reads CASSLAGARAKNIQYF. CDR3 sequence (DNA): TGTGCCAGCAGCCTAGCGGGGGCCAGAGCCAAAAACATTCAGTACTTC.

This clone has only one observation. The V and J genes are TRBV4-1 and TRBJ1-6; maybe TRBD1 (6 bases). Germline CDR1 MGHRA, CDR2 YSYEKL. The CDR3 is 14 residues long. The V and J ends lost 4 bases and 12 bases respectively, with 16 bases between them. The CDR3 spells CASSPMTGDLPLHF. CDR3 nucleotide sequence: TGCGCCAGCAGCCCTATGACAGGCGACCTACCCCTCCACTTT.

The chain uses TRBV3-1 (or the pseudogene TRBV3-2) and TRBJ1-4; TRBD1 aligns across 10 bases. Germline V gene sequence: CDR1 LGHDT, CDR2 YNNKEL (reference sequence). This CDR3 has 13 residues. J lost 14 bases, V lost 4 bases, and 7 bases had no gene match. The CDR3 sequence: CASSPRDRGSLFF. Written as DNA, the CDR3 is TGTGCCAGCAGCCCTCGGGACAGGGGATCTCTGTTTTTT.

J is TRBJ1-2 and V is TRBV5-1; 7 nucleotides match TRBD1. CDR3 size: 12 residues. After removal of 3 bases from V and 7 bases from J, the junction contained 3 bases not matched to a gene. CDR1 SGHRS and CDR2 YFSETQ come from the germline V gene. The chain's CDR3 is CASSSDRFGYTF. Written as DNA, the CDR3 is TGCGCCAGCAGCTCGGACAGGTTTGGCTACACCTTC.

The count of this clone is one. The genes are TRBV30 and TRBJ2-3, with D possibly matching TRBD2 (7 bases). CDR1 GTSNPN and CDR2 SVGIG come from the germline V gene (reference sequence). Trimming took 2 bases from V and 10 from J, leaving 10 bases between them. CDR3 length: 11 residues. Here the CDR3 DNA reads TGTGCCTGGAGTACCGGGGGGCCGCAGTATTTT. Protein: CAWSTGGPQYF.